Presented here are 13 T cell receptor beta chains from one specimen sequenced in a study of T cells in Graves' hyperthyroidism and ophthalmopathy. RNA transcripts provided the source from which TCR beta CDR3 regions were amplified. First-round RT-PCR with HTBI primers amplified the TCR CDR3 region. TCRdb re-called the multiplex PCR reads with MiXCR, one entry per CDR3 protein. This table has about 560,000 distinct CDR3 sequences, approximately 14% appearing once. Sequenced sample: blood. The receptor source for this set is a woman aged 30 to 39 with Graves' hyperthyroidism.

This chain joins TRBV2 and TRBJ1-4; D is perhaps TRBD1 (6 bases). The germline CDR1 and CDR2 sequences are SNHLY and FYNNEI. CDR3 size: 15 residues. V dropped 6 bases and J dropped 0 bases, with 11 bases sitting between them. Here the CDR3 reads CASRKRTATNEKLFF. As DNA, the CDR3 is TGTGCCAGCAGAAAGAGGACAGCAACTAATGAAAAACTGTTTTTT. Based on the CDR3 plus reference TRBV2 and TRBJ1-4, the full variable domain is EPEVTQTPSHQVTQMGQEVILRCVPISNHLYFYWYRQILGQKVEFLVSFYNNEISEKSEIFDDQFSVERPDGSNFTLKIRSTKLEDSAMYFCASRKRTATNEKLFFGSGTQLSVL.

This clonotype appeared many times. The chain combines TRBV7-3 with TRBJ1-1; D not resolved. The CDR3 is 13 residues long. V was shortened by 1 base and J by 7 bases, with 10 bases between the two germline ends. Germline V gene data show CDR1 as SGHTA and CDR2 as FQGTGA. CDR3 loop: CASSLIWNGEAFF. The CDR3 bases are TGTGCCAGCAGCTTAATTTGGAACGGTGAAGCTTTCTTT.

This clonotype was observed many times. The rearrangement joins TRBV27 to TRBJ2-7; D remains unclear. V lost 3 bases and J 5 bases, leaving 23 bases between the germline ends. The CDR3 totals 17 residues. Per germline, CDR1 MNHEY and CDR2 SMNVEV (reference sequence). The DNA for the CDR3 is TGTGCCAGCAGTTTGTCTACCGGGCCTCTTCGACCGGACGAGCAGTACTTC. Protein product: CASSLSTGPLRPDEQYF.

This clonotype was detected many times. The J gene is TRBJ2-7, the V gene TRBV25-1, with TRBD2 matching over 9 bases. J lost 4 bases, V lost 5 bases, and 6 bases had no gene match. This CDR3 region has 14 residues. CDR1 is MGHDK, CDR2 SYGVNS, per germline. The CDR3 loop is CASSFSGSVYEQYF. Here the CDR3 DNA reads TGTGCCAGCAGTTTTAGCGGGAGTGTGTACGAGCAGTACTTC.

The V gene is TRBV7-2, the J gene TRBJ2-3, with 7 bases that match TRBD2. The CDR3 contains 16 residues. V dropped 4 bases and J dropped 5; count of bases not matched to a gene: 12. Germline V lookup: CDR1 SGHTA, CDR2 FQGNSA. In DNA, the CDR3 is TGTGCCAGCAGCTGGGGGGGGTCGGGGGTAGGAGATACGCAGTATTTT. It translates to CASSWGGSGVGDTQYF.

This clonotype has a count of ten or more. This rearrangement joins TRBV28 to TRBJ2-3; tentative D call: TRBD2 (7 bases). Per germline, CDR1 MDHEN and CDR2 SYDVKM. CDR3 length: 14 amino acids. Trimming shortened V by 10 bases and J by 4 bases, and 18 bases separated the two germline ends. DNA for the CDR3: TGTGCCACCCTGAGGGGGGGTAGCCCAGATACGCAGTATTTT. Translating gives CATLRGGSPDTQYF.

This clonotype has just a few counts. The chain links TRBV27 to TRBJ1-2, with D hard to call. The CDR3 is made up of 13 amino acids. With 2 bases removed from V and 4 bases from J, the gap between germline ends came to 8 bases. Germline CDR1 MNHEY, CDR2 SMNVEV (reference sequence). For the CDR3, the DNA is TGTGCCAGCAGTTTAACAGCTCTCTATGGCTACACCTTC. Residues: CASSLTALYGYTF.

The V and J genes are TRBV4-1 and TRBJ1-4; D is ambiguous. The CDR3 length is 17 residues. Trimming shortened V by 3 bases and J by 4 bases, and 18 bases separated the two germline ends. In germline, CDR1 is MGHRA, CDR2 YSYEKL. The CDR3 protein is CASSHDPPGAVNEKLFF. CDR3 coding DNA: TGCGCCAGCAGCCACGATCCTCCCGGAGCTGTTAATGAAAAACTGTTTTTT.

The chain is built from TRBV4-1 and TRBJ2-1; 7 bases match TRBD1. J was trimmed by 0 bases and V by 7 bases; bases with no gene match: 6. CDR1 and CDR2 (germline): MGHRA, YSYEKL. The CDR3 loop spans 15 amino acids. CDR3 sequence reads: CASNERDSSYNEQFF. CDR3 in DNA: TGCGCCAGCAACGAAAGGGACAGCTCCTACAATGAGCAGTTCTTC.

This clonotype was seen many times. The rearrangement uses TRBV3-1 and TRBJ2-1; weak D call: TRBD2 (6 bases). This CDR3 has 15 residues. The V end was cut by 1 base, the J end by 8 bases, with 15 bases between. In germline, CDR1 is LGHDT, CDR2 YNNKEL (reference sequence). The CDR3 is CASSQGLVVLDEQFF. The DNA for the CDR3 is TGTGCCAGCAGCCAAGGACTAGTGGTCTTGGATGAGCAGTTCTTC.

This clonotype was observed many times. The chain has TRBV12-3 or TRBV12-4 and TRBJ2-1; 10 positions match TRBD2. This CDR3 is built from 21 residues. Trimming took 6 bases from V and 2 from J; bases not matched to a gene: 22. The CDR3 is CASSLKISGRARGGTYNEQFF. For the CDR3, the DNA is TGTGCCAGCAGCCTTAAAATCAGCGGGAGGGCCAGAGGGGGCACCTACAATGAGCAGTTCTTC.

This chain uses TRBV5-6 with TRBJ2-1, with 9 bases identical to TRBD2. Germline V gene data show CDR1 as SGHDT and CDR2 as YYEEEE. CDR3 length: 16 residues. With 0 bases clipped from V and 9 bases from J, the junction kept 10 bases outside the gene matches. The CDR3 coding sequence is TGTGCCAGCAGCTTGGAGGCTAGCGGGGCGGGGAGTGAGCAGTTCTTC. Its translation is CASSLEASGAGSEQFF.

The J gene is TRBJ2-4, the V gene TRBV12-5; no reliable D call. The CDR3 is made up of 19 amino acids. CDR1 is LGHNT and CDR2 is FRNRAP in the germline V gene. V lost 2 bases to trimming and J lost 0 bases, with 20 bases between them. The CDR3: CASGLWSGRQHLAKNIQYF. As DNA, the CDR3 is TGTGCTAGTGGTTTGTGGTCCGGACGTCAACATTTAGCCAAAAACATTCAGTACTTC.